The 14 T cell receptor beta chains below all came from one sample that was sequenced in a study of blood T cell repertoires in COVID-19. This table comes from immunoSEQ multiplex PCR, and its TCRdb copy is limited to in-frame clones, with some not included. The sample has about 380,000 clones, approximately 84% seen once. Specimen: PBMCs or T cells enriched from blood (not recorded which). The receptor set was obtained from a woman aged 25 to 39 who had recovered from COVID-19.

The CDR3 DNA reads as TGTGCCAGCAGCCCCCGGGACAGGGACTTGGATGGCTACACCTTC. Protein product: CASSPRDRDLDGYTF. This chain links TRBV7-9 with TRBJ1-2; TRBD1 matches at 9 bases. The CDR3 is 15 amino acids. Germline loops: CDR1 SEHNR, CDR2 FQNEAQ (reference sequence). The trim removed 5 bases at V and 6 bases at J, leaving 10 bases unmatched.

The sample holds one count of this clone. The chain joins TRBV5-6 to TRBJ2-7; D possibly corresponds to TRBD2 (6 bases). The CDR3 runs 12 residues. Germline V gene data show CDR1 as SGHDT and CDR2 as YYEEEE. Trimming took off 3 bases at V and 7 bases at J, with 11 bases between the two ends. The CDR3 nucleotides read TGTGCCAGCAGCTCCGGGACTCGGGAGCAGTACTTC. As protein: CASSSGTREQYF. Using reference TRBV5-6 and TRBJ2-7 for the parts outside the CDR3, the full variable domain is DAGVTQSPTHLIKTRGQQVTLRCSPKSGHDTVSWYQQALGQGPQFIFQYYEEEERQRGNFPDRFSGHQFPNYSSELNVNALLLGDSALYLCASSSGTREQYFGPGTRLTVT.

The chain couples TRBV5-1 to TRBJ1-3; TRBD1 agrees at 8 bases. There are 16 residues in the CDR3. Germline CDR1 SGHRS, CDR2 YFSETQ. Trimming cost V 0 bases and J 3 bases; bases outside gene matches: 5. The DNA for the CDR3 is TGCGCCAGCAGCTTGGGGCAGGGGGCGCGTGGAAACACCATATATTTT. It encodes CASSLGQGARGNTIYF.

The genes are TRBV6-6 and TRBJ2-1, with D uncertain. The CDR3 is made up of 15 amino acids. Trimming pared 0 bases from V and 3 bases from J, leaving 9 bases between. CDR1 and CDR2 from the germline V gene are MNHNY and SVGAGI (reference sequence). The DNA of the CDR3 is TGTGCCAGCAGTTACTCGGCGGCGATCTACAATGAGCAGTTCTTC. This translates into CASSYSAAIYNEQFF.

This clone has a single count. The chain couples TRBV5-5 to TRBJ2-1, with TRBD2 matching 7 bases. This CDR3 is 14 amino acids long. After removal of 2 bases from V and 2 bases from J, the junction contained 1 base not matched to a gene. Germline V gene lookup returns CDR1 SGHKS and CDR2 YYEKEE (reference sequence). CDR3 amino acids: CASSFGRTYNEQFF. In DNA, the CDR3 is TGTGCCAGCAGCTTCGGGAGGACCTACAATGAGCAGTTCTTC.

This clone was found once. The rearrangement links TRBV18 to TRBJ2-5; 11 bases line up with TRBD2. The length of the CDR3 is 16 residues. CDR1 and CDR2 (germline): KGHSH, LQKENI. With V trimmed by 6 bases and J by 2 bases, 8 bases remained unmatched. DNA for the CDR3: TGTGCCAGCTCGCCCCGACTAGCGGGGTTACAAGAGACCCAGTACTTC. Its translation: CASSPRLAGLQETQYF.

This chain links TRBV28 with TRBJ2-7; TRBD1 is a possible D gene (6 bases). V was shortened by 7 bases and J by 5 bases, with 12 bases between the two germline ends. Germline values: CDR1 MDHEN, CDR2 SYDVKM. The CDR3 has 12 amino acids. DNA of the CDR3: TGTGCCAGCACCACAGGGTGGGACGAGCAGTACTTC. Protein product: CASTTGWDEQYF.

J is TRBJ1-1 and V is TRBV19; D is unclear. Germline CDR1 reads LNHDA; CDR2 reads SQIVND (reference sequence). Trimming stripped 9 bases from V and 4 bases from J, with 15 bases between. CDR3 length equals 13 residues. The DNA for the CDR3 is TGTGCCAGCAAACGAGCGGGTGGCACTGAAGCTTTCTTT. It translates to CASKRAGGTEAFF.

In its sample, this clone was seen many times. The same CDR3 also results from other DNA sequences found in this sample. The chain is built from TRBV10-2 and TRBJ2-5; 15 bases map to TRBD2. Germline values: CDR1 WSHSY, CDR2 SAAADI. Trimming removed 6 bases from V and 2 bases from J; junction bases left unmatched: 1. The CDR3 covers 15 residues. The CDR3: CASRGLAGGQETQYF. CDR3 sequence (DNA): TGCGCCAGCAGGGGACTAGCGGGGGGTCAAGAGACCCAGTACTTC.

The rearrangement uses TRBV19 and TRBJ1-6; the D gene is possibly TRBD1 (6 bases). The ends were cut back, 4 bases at V and 7 bases at J, with 14 bases in the middle. Germline lookup yields CDR1 LNHDA and CDR2 SQIVND (reference sequence). The length of the CDR3 is 15 residues. The CDR3 loop is CASSTQGPRNSPLHF. In DNA, the CDR3 is TGTGCCAGTAGTACCCAGGGGCCGCGGAATTCACCCCTCCACTTT.

The chain carries TRBV28 and TRBJ2-7; the match to TRBD2 covers 7 bases. Germline assignment: CDR1 MDHEN and CDR2 SYDVKM. This CDR3 contains 16 residues. The V segment lost 2 bases and the J segment 4 bases; nucleotides outside the gene matches: 11. The CDR3 sequence is CASSLRPPGAGYEQYF. DNA of the CDR3: TGTGCCAGCAGTTTAAGACCCCCAGGAGCGGGGTACGAGCAGTACTTC. Complete variable domain (other parts from reference TRBV28 and TRBJ2-7): DVKVTQSSRYLVKRTGEKVFLECVQDMDHENMFWYRQDPGLGLRLIYFSYDVKMKEKGDIPEGYSVSREKKERFSLILESASTNQTSMYLCASSLRPPGAGYEQYFGPGTRLTVT.

This clone was detected once. The chain is built from TRBV5-1 and TRBJ2-5; D perhaps matches TRBD2 (7 bases). The CDR3 loop spans 16 amino acids. Germline V gives CDR1 SGHRS, CDR2 YFSETQ. V was pared by 0 bases and J by 5 bases, with 17 bases between. This chain's CDR3 is CASSLAVGGRGETQYF. Here the CDR3 DNA reads TGCGCCAGCAGCTTGGCGGTCGGGGGGCGCGGGGAGACCCAGTACTTC.

The chain combines TRBV2 with TRBJ1-6; 9 nucleotides agree with TRBD1. The CDR3 runs to 13 residues. Germline V gives CDR1 SNHLY, CDR2 FYNNEI. V was clipped by 8 bases and J by 7 bases; unmatched bases: 3. Here the CDR3 reads CASGDRANSPLHF. The DNA for the CDR3 is TGTGCCAGCGGGGACAGGGCAAATTCACCCCTCCACTTT. Full variable domain (remainder filled in from reference TRBV2 and TRBJ1-6): EPEVTQTPSHQVTQMGQEVILRCVPISNHLYFYWYRQILGQKVEFLVSFYNNEISEKSEIFDDQFSVERPDGSNFTLKIRSTKLEDSAMYFCASGDRANSPLHFGNGTRLTVT.

The chain uses TRBV2 and TRBJ2-3, with 7 bases lining up with TRBD1. The V gene end was trimmed by 7 bases and the J gene end by 1 base; junction bases not matched to a gene: 8. There are 15 residues in the CDR3. The V gene's germline CDR1 is SNHLY and CDR2 FYNNEI. CDR3 amino acids: CASTRQGIGTDTQYF. CDR3 bases: TGTGCCAGCACCCGACAGGGAATAGGCACAGATACGCAGTATTTT.